Following are 10 T cell receptor beta chains from one sample sequenced in a study of vaccination effects on CD4 cells after COVID-19. For these TCRs, the target antigens are not known. Before sequencing, viral peptide pools were used by the ViraFEST assay to expand antigen-specific CD4+ T cells. With approximately 9 days of culture completed, CD4+ T cells were isolated. SARS-CoV-2 infection was confirmed by PCR in the person between March and December 2020. Method: immunoSEQ multiplex PCR; TCRdb's copy keeps in-frame clones and lacks some. The top ten hold roughly 19% of the sample, which has 20,000 to 30,000 clones, 65% to 80% seen once. Material: CD4+ T cells from PBMCs cultured with HCoV-NL63 spike peptides, obtained before COVID-19 vaccination. All receptors come from a human donor who had a prior SARS-CoV-2 infection.

This clone was counted a single time. The V call is TRBV28, the J call TRBJ1-2; D is perhaps TRBD1 (6 bases). The CDR3 totals 12 residues. V lost 8 bases and J 3 bases, leaving 10 bases between the germline ends. Germline lookup yields CDR1 MDHEN and CDR2 SYDVKM. The DNA for the CDR3 is TGTGCCAGCCTGACAGGTTACTATGGCTACACCTTC. Amino acid sequence: CASLTGYYGYTF.

This chain connects TRBV30 to TRBJ2-7; D perhaps matches TRBD1 (6 bases). Trimming shortened V by 2 bases and J by 3 bases, and 14 bases separated the two germline ends. The CDR3 runs to 14 residues. Germline lookup yields CDR1 GTSNPN and CDR2 SVGIG (reference sequence). CDR3 residues: CAWSRQGHYYEQYF. CDR3 DNA sequence: TGTGCCTGGAGTCGGCAGGGGCATTACTACGAGCAGTACTTC.

CDR3 amino acids: CATSVGQGRGTNEKLFF. Here the CDR3 DNA reads TGTGCCACCAGTGTTGGACAGGGAAGAGGAACTAATGAAAAACTGTTTTTT. This chain joins TRBV24-1 and TRBJ1-4; 8 positions match TRBD1. This CDR3 is built from 17 residues. CDR1 is KGHDR, CDR2 SFDVKD, per germline. The J segment lost 1 base and the V segment lost 5 bases, leaving 8 bases of the junction unmatched.

The chain is built from TRBV7-8 and TRBJ2-2, with 12 bases matching TRBD2. The germline CDR1 and CDR2 sequences are SGHVS and FQNEAQ. Trimming took 6 bases from V and 4 from J; bases not matched to a gene: 18. The CDR3 has 20 amino acids. CDR3 residues: CASSVRTGSSGRAGTGELFF. CDR3 nucleotide sequence: TGTGCCAGCAGTGTTAGGACAGGGTCTAGCGGGAGGGCGGGCACCGGGGAGCTGTTTTTT.

Comments on this clone: The junction does not match germline at one end; this may be a read error. The chain carries TRBV6-4 and TRBJ1-1; TRBD1 aligns across 9 bases. There are 13 residues in the CDR3. CDR1 MRHNA and CDR2 SNTAGT come from the germline V gene. CDR3 sequence (DNA): TGTGCCAGCAGTCCCGTAGACAGGGGGACCAAGTCCTTT. Protein product: CASSPVDRGTKSF.

V gene TRBV11-2 combines with J gene TRBJ1-3; D unclear. The CDR3 covers 16 residues. In germline, CDR1 is SGHAT, CDR2 FQNNGV. V was clipped by 0 bases and J by 0 bases, with 9 bases between them. The CDR3 coding sequence is TGTGCCAGCAGCTTAGACAGCCCGGACTCTGGAAACACCATATATTTT. The encoded protein is CASSLDSPDSGNTIYF.

This clone was counted only a few times. This rearrangement joins TRBV20-1 to TRBJ1-2; D is ambiguous. V dropped 5 bases and J dropped 3 bases, with 7 bases sitting between them. The CDR3 consists of 11 residues. CDR1 and CDR2 from the germline V gene are DFQATT and SNEGSKA (reference sequence). CDR3 sequence: CSASADYGYTF. Written as DNA, the CDR3 is TGCAGTGCTTCAGCGGACTATGGCTACACCTTC.

Only a few counts were recorded for this clone. The rearrangement joins TRBV5-1 to TRBJ1-2; a weak D match, TRBD1 (6 bases). Germline CDR1 reads SGHRS; CDR2 reads YFSETQ. Trimming removed 4 bases from V and 5 bases from J, with 21 bases in between. This CDR3 has 16 amino acids. The CDR3 region has the DNA TGCGCCAGCAGCCTTATTGGGGGCCAGGGCTCATATGGCTACACCTTC. This translates into CASSLIGGQGSYGYTF.

The chain uses TRBV19 and TRBJ2-1; D remains unclear. Trimming cost V 1 base and J 7 bases, with 17 bases left between them. CDR1 and CDR2 from the germline V gene are LNHDA and SQIVND (reference sequence). The CDR3 totals 16 residues. The CDR3 here is CASSIVVGSIGNEQFF. The CDR3, as DNA: TGTGCCAGTAGTATAGTCGTCGGTAGCATAGGGAATGAGCAGTTCTTC.

This chain joins TRBV5-1 and TRBJ2-5; no definite D call. In germline, CDR1 is SGHRS, CDR2 YFSETQ. The V gene lost 5 bases and the J gene lost 1 base, with 6 bases spanning the gap. The length of the CDR3 is 12 residues. In nucleotides, the CDR3 is TGCGCCAGCAGTACATTCCAAGAGACCCAGTACTTC. Protein sequence: CASSTFQETQYF.